Given below is one T cell receptor beta chain in context. All trial patients relapsed after autologous stem cell transplantation. This sample is part of a study of PD-1 blockade in classical Hodgkin lymphoma. Using immunoSEQ multiplex PCR, the repertoire was profiled, and TCRdb retains in-frame clones only, with some absent. The top ten hold less than 3% of the sample, which has some 96,000 clones, 80% to 95% seen once. The V and J ends lost 4 bases and 6 bases respectively, with 13 bases between them. The CDR3 extends over 13 amino acids. Germline V gene lookup returns CDR1 MNHEY and CDR2 SMNVEV (reference sequence).

This receptor was identified in a human donor with classical Hodgkin lymphoma. Sequencing was performed on peripheral blood mononuclear cells (PBMCs), taken at baseline. This chain links TRBV27 with TRBJ2-7; D is uncertain. CDR3: CASSWERRSEQYF. DNA of the CDR3: TGTGCCAGCAGTTGGGAACGCAGATCCGAGCAGTACTTC.